This T cell receptor (beta chain) is drawn from a study of blood T cell repertoires in COVID-19. Overall study context: The origin of the acute and convalescent COVID-19 samples was the United States, Italy and Spain.

The V and J ends lost 2 bases and 1 base respectively, with 6 bases between them. Per germline, CDR1 LGHDT and CDR2 YNNKEL (reference sequence). This CDR3 comprises 13 residues. Assay used: immunoSEQ multiplex PCR; TCRdb lists only in-frame clones, some missing. The sample carries 35,000 to 45,000 clones, around 73% recorded once. The source of this sequence is a man between 65 and 80 years old with acute or convalescent COVID-19. The chain uses TRBV3-1 (or the pseudogene TRBV3-2) and TRBJ2-7; D is unresolved. The sequenced material came from peripheral blood. The CDR3 loop reads CASSQRQSYEQYF. The DNA of the CDR3 is TGTGCCAGCAGCCAAAGACAATCCTACGAGCAGTACTTC.